This TCR beta chain was captured in a study of cytomegalovirus exposure and HLA in healthy donors. Study conclusions and caveats: A highly shared variant cluster was judged a likely technical artifact. Most TCR sequences were uncommon, yet certain public TCRs appeared in many donors.

The CDR3 extends over 14 amino acids. Germline V gene lookup returns CDR1 SGHRS and CDR2 YFSETQ. The ends lost 4 bases at V and 7 bases at J; junction bases unmatched: 6. PCR used 60 Vbeta primers and 13 Jbeta primers. Some clones are missing from TCRdb's copy, which holds only in-frame ones; the method was immunoSEQ multiplex PCR. Of 100,000 to 120,000 clones detected, 75% to 90% appear once; the ten largest clones hold around 2%. Worth noting for this clone: Antigen specificity is unknown.

This clonotype was sampled from a man aged 40-55 years in good health and CMV-seronegative. The chain carries TRBV5-1 and TRBJ1-4, with TRBD1 identical over 8 bases. The specimen sequenced was PBMCs. The CDR3 spells CASSVGQGGEKLFF. CDR3 bases: TGCGCCAGCAGCGTCGGACAGGGTGGTGAAAAACTGTTTTTT.